The 11 T cell receptor beta chains presented below share a single source sample, sequenced in a study of technical replicates of blood from several donors. Clones were sequenced by immunoSEQ multiplex PCR, and TCRdb holds only the in-frame ones, with some missing. The table shows 75,000 to 100,000 clones, with around nine tenths occurring only once. Sequencing was done on a sample of T cells isolated from PBMCs. These receptors were collected from a human donor in good health.

The chain employs TRBV5-6 and TRBJ1-1; D is uncertain. V lost 2 bases and J 0 bases, leaving 5 bases between the germline ends. This CDR3 spans 13 amino acids. CDR1 is SGHDT, CDR2 YYEEEE, per germline. CDR3 protein: CASSLIVNTEAFF. In nucleotides, the CDR3 is TGTGCCAGCAGCTTAATAGTGAACACTGAAGCTTTCTTT.

V usage is TRBV28 and J usage is TRBJ2-5; the D gene is possibly TRBD1 (6 bases). Germline V gene data show CDR1 as MDHEN and CDR2 as SYDVKM. V was pared by 4 bases and J by 4 bases, with 16 bases between. The CDR3 has 15 residues. Written as DNA, the CDR3 is TGTGCCAGCAGTTCCCAGAATCCAGGGGTAGAGACCCAGTACTTC. Protein: CASSSQNPGVETQYF.

The rearrangement uses TRBV29-1 and TRBJ2-1; D not certain. Germline V gives CDR1 SQVTM, CDR2 ANQGSEA. Deletions cut 5 bases from V and 10 bases from J, with 15 bases between. The CDR3 sequence is 12 residues long. The CDR3 bases are TGCAGCGTTCCACAACCTCACGTCGAGCAGTTCTTC. Residues: CSVPQPHVEQFF.

V is TRBV4-2 and J is TRBJ2-7; maybe TRBD1 (8 bases). Deletions cut 5 bases from V and 7 bases from J, with 27 bases between. The CDR3 sequence is 17 residues long. The germline V gene has CDR1 LGHNA and CDR2 YNFKEQ. CDR3 sequence reads: CASSGGDRGGYSSEQYF. In DNA, the CDR3 is TGTGCCAGCAGCGGAGGCGACAGGGGAGGGTATAGTTCGGAGCAGTACTTC.

The chain combines TRBV5-8 with TRBJ1-5, with unresolved D. Germline assignment: CDR1 SGHTS and CDR2 YDEGEE. CDR3 length: 17 amino acids. Trimming removed 0 bases at V and 4 bases at J, with 17 bases between. CDR3 sequence (DNA): TGTGCCAGCAGCTTGGTTTATGGCAGGTCGCCAAATCAGCCCCAGCATTTT. It translates to CASSLVYGRSPNQPQHF.

V gene TRBV4-1 combines with J gene TRBJ1-2; D uncertain. The germline V gene has CDR1 MGHRA and CDR2 YSYEKL. Trimming cost V 0 bases and J 4 bases, with 9 bases left between them. The CDR3 length is 14 residues. Written as DNA, the CDR3 is TGCGCCAGCAGCCAAGATCCGAGGAGCTATGGCTACACCTTC. Translated, it gives CASSQDPRSYGYTF.

The chain links TRBV29-1 to TRBJ1-5; D perhaps matches TRBD1 (5 bases). The length of the CDR3 is 13 residues. The V and J ends lost 2 bases and 9 bases respectively, with 14 bases between them. CDR1 is SQVTM, CDR2 ANQGSEA, per germline. As DNA, the CDR3 is TGCAGCGTTGAATACCCGAGGGGAGGGCCCCAGCATTTT. Protein product: CSVEYPRGGPQHF.

The gene calls are TRBV18 and TRBJ1-4, with a possible D match to TRBD1 (5 bases). V lost 4 bases to trimming and J lost 13 bases, with 13 bases between them. The CDR3 is made up of 12 amino acids. Looked up from germline, CDR1 is KGHSH and CDR2 is LQKENI. CDR3 nucleotides: TGTGCCAGCTCACTTGACAGAATTCGACTGTTTTTT. This gives the protein CASSLDRIRLFF.

The rearrangement uses TRBV28 and TRBJ2-3; 8 positions agree with TRBD1. The CDR3 length is 16 residues. CDR1 and CDR2 from the germline V gene are MDHEN and SYDVKM. With 5 bases clipped from V and 3 bases from J, the junction kept 10 bases outside the gene matches. The CDR3 DNA follows: TGTGCCAGCAGTCCGTGGACAGGGAATGGGACAGATACGCAGTATTTT. Amino acids: CASSPWTGNGTDTQYF.

V and J are TRBV19 and TRBJ2-1, with a possible D match to TRBD1 (6 bases). The V gene lost 6 bases and the J gene lost 4 bases, with 13 bases spanning the gap. This CDR3 has 14 amino acids. Germline loops: CDR1 LNHDA, CDR2 SQIVND (reference sequence). CDR3 sequence reads: CASRPSDRYNEQFF. CDR3 sequence (DNA): TGTGCCAGTAGACCCTCAGACAGGTACAATGAGCAGTTCTTC.

V and J are TRBV5-1 and TRBJ1-1; 9 bases are shared with TRBD1. CDR3 length: 15 amino acids. Per germline, CDR1 SGHRS and CDR2 YFSETQ. J lost 5 bases, V lost 0 bases, and 5 bases had no gene match. DNA for the CDR3: TGCGCCAGCAGCTTGGCATTGGACAGGGGAACTGAAGCTTTCTTT. Its protein product is CASSLALDRGTEAFF.